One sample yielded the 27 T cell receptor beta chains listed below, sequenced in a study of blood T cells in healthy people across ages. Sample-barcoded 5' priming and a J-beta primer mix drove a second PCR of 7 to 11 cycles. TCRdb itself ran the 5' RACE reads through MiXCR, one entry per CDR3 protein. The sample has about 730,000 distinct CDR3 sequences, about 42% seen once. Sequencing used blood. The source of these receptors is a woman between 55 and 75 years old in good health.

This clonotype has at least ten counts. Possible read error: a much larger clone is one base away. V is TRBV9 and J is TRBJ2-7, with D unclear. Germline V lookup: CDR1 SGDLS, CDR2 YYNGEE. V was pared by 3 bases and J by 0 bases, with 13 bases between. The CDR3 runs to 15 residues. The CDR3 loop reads CASSARAESSYEQYF. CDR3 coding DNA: TGTGCCAGCAGCGCTCGGGCCGAGAGCTCCTACGAGCAGTACTTC.

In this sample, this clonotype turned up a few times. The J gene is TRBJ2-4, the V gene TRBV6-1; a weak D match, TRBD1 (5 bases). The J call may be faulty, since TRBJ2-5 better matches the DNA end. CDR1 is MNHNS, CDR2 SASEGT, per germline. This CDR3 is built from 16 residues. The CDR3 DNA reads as TGTGCCAGCAGTGAAGCTCGAGGCCAGGGTGGGGAGACCCAGTACTTC. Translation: CASSEARGQGGETQYF.

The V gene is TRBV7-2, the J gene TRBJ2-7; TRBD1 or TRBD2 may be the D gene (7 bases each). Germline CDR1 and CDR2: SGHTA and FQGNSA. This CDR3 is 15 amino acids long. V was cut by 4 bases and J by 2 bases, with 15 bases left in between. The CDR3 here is CASSSQGGTPYEQYF. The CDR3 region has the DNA TGTGCCAGCAGCTCCCAGGGGGGGACCCCCTACGAGCAGTACTTC.

In nucleotides, the CDR3 is TGCAGTGCTAGAGATCTAACGACAGATACGCAGTATTTT. The encoded protein is CSARDLTTDTQYF. The chain employs TRBV20-1 and TRBJ2-3; D uncertain. The CDR3 runs 13 residues. CDR1 is DFQATT, CDR2 SNEGSKA, per germline (reference sequence). Trimming stripped 0 bases from V and 3 bases from J, with 7 bases between.

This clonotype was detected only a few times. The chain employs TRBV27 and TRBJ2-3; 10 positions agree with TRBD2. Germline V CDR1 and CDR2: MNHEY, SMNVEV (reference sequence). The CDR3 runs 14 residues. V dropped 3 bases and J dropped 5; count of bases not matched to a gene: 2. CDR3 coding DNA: TGTGCCAGCAGTTTCTCTAGCGGGGGAGATACGCAGTATTTT. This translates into CASSFSSGGDTQYF.

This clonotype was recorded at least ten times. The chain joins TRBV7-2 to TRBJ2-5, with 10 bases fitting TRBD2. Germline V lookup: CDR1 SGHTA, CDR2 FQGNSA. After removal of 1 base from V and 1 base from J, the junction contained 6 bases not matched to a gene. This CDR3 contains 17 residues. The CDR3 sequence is CASSLGSSGRGQETQYF. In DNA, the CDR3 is TGTGCCAGCAGCTTAGGGTCTAGCGGGAGAGGCCAAGAGACCCAGTACTTC.

The CDR3 reads CSAKEGTYYKQYF. The CDR3 DNA reads as TGCAGTGCTAAAGAGGGTACTTACTACAAGCAGTACTTC. The V and J genes are TRBV20-1 and TRBJ2-5; possible D gene TRBD2, 5 bases. V lost 4 bases, J lost 11 bases, and 20 bases lay in between. The CDR3 has 13 amino acids. CDR1 and CDR2 (germline): DFQATT, SNEGSKA (reference sequence).

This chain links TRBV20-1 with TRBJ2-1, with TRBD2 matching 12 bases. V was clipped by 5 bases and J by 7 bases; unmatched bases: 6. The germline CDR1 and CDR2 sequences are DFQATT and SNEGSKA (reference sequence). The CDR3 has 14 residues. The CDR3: CSAHPSGGVNEQFF. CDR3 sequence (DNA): TGCAGTGCTCACCCTAGCGGGGGGGTTAATGAGCAGTTCTTC.

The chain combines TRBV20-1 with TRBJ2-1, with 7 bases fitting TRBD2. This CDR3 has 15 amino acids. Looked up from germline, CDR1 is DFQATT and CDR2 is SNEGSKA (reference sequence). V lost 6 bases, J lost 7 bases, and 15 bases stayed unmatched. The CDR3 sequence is CSAPGIIAGRNEQFF. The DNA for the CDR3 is TGCAGTGCCCCGGGTATTATAGCGGGCCGGAATGAGCAGTTCTTC.

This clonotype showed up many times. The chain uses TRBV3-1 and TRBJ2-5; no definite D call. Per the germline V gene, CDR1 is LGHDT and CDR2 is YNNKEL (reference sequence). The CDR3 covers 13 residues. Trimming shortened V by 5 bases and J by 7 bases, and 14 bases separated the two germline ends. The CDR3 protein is CASSKKVVGTQYF. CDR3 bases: TGTGCCAGCAGCAAAAAGGTCGTAGGGACCCAGTACTTC.

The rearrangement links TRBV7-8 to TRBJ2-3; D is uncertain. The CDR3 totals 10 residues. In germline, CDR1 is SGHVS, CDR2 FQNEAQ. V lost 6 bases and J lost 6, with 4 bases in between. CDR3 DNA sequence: TGTGCCAGCAGGGATGATACGCAGTATTTT. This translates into CASRDDTQYF.

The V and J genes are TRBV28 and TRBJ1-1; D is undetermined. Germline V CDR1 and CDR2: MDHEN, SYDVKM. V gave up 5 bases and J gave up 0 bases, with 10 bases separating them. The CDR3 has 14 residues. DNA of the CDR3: TGTGCCAGCAGTCTGCCATTAGTGAACACTGAAGCTTTCTTT. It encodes CASSLPLVNTEAFF.

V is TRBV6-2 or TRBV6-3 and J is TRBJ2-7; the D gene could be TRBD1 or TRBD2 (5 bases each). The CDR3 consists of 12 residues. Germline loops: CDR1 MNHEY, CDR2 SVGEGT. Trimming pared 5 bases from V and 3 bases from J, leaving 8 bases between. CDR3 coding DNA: TGTGCCAGCAGTGGGGACCTCTACGAGCAGTACTTC. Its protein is CASSGDLYEQYF.

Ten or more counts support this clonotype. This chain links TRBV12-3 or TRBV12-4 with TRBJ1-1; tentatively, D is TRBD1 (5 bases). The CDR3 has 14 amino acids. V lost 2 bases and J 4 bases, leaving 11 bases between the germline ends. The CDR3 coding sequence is TGTGCCAGCAGTTTAAACCAGGGTGGCACTGAAGCTTTCTTT. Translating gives CASSLNQGGTEAFF.

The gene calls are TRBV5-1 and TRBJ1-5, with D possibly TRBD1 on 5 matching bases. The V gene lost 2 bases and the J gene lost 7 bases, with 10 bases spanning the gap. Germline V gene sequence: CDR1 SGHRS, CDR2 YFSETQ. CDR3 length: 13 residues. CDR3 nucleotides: TGCGCCAGCAGCTTTAATGGGGCCCAGCCCCAGCATTTT. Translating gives CASSFNGAQPQHF.

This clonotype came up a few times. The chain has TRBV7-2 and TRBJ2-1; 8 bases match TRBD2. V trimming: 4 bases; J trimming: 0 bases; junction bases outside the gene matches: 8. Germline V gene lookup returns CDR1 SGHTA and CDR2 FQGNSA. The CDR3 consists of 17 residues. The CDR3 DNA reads TGTGCCAGCAGCTCTAAAGCGGGGGCATTCTCCTACAATGAGCAGTTCTTC. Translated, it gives CASSSKAGAFSYNEQFF. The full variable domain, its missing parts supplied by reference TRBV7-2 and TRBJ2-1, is GAGVSQSPSNKVTEKGKDVELRCDPISGHTALYWYRQSLGQGLEFLIYFQGNSAPDKSGLPSDRFSAERTGGSVSTLTIQRTQQEDSAVYLCASSSKAGAFSYNEQFFGPGTRLTVL.

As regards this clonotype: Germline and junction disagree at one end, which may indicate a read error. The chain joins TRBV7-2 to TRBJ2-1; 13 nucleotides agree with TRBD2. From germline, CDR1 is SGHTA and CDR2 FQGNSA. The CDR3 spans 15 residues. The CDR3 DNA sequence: TGTGCCGGACTAGCGGGAGCGGAGTCCTACAGTGAGCAGTTCTTC. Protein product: CAGLAGAESYSEQFF.

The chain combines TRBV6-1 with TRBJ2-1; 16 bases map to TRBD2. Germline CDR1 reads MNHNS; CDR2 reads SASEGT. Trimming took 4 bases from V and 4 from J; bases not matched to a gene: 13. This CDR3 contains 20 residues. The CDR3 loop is CASSGPPGLAGGRGYNEQFF. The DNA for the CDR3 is TGTGCCAGCAGTGGCCCACCGGGACTAGCGGGGGGGAGGGGGTACAATGAGCAGTTCTTC.

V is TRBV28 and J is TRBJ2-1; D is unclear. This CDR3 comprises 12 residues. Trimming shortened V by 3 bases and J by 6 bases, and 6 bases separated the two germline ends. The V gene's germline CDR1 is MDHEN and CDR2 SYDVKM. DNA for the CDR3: TGTGCCAGCAGTTTTTTGTTCAATGAGCAGTTCTTC. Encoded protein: CASSFLFNEQFF. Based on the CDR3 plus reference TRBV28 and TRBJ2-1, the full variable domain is DVKVTQSSRYLVKRTGEKVFLECVQDMDHENMFWYRQDPGLGLRLIYFSYDVKMKEKGDIPEGYSVSREKKERFSLILESASTNQTSMYLCASSFLFNEQFFGPGTRLTVL.

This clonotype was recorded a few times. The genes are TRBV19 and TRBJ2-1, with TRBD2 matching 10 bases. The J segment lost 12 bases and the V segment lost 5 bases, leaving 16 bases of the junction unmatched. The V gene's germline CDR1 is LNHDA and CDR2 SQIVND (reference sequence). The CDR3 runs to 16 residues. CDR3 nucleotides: TGTGCCAGTAGTCTTAGTGCACTAGCGGGATCCATTGGGCAGTTCTTC. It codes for CASSLSALAGSIGQFF. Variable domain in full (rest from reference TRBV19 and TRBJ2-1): DGGITQSPKYLFRKEGQNVTLSCEQNLNHDAMYWYRQDPGQGLRLIYYSQIVNDFQKGDIAEGYSVSREKKESFPLTVTSAQKNPTAFYLCASSLSALAGSIGQFFGPGTRLTVL.

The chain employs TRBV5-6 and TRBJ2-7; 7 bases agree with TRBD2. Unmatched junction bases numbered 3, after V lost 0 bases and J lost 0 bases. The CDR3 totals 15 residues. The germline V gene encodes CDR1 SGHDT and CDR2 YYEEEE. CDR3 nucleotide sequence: TGTGCCAGCAGCTTGGGTGGGACTATCTCCTACGAGCAGTACTTC. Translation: CASSLGGTISYEQYF. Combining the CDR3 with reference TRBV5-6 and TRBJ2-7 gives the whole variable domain DAGVTQSPTHLIKTRGQQVTLRCSPKSGHDTVSWYQQALGQGPQFIFQYYEEEERQRGNFPDRFSGHQFPNYSSELNVNALLLGDSALYLCASSLGGTISYEQYFGPGTRLTVT.

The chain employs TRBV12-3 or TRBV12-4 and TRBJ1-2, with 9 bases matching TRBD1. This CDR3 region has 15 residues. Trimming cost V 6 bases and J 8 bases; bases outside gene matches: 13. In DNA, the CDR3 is TGTGCCAGCAGGGGGGGACAGGGTGTTGCCTCCGGCTACACCTTC. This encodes CASRGGQGVASGYTF.

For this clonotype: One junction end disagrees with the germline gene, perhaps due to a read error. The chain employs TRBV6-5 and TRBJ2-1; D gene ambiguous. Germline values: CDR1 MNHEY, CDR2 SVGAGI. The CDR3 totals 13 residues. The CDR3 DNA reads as TGTGCCAGCAGTGACTCGATGCACAATGAGCAGTTCTTC. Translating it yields CASSDSMHNEQFF.

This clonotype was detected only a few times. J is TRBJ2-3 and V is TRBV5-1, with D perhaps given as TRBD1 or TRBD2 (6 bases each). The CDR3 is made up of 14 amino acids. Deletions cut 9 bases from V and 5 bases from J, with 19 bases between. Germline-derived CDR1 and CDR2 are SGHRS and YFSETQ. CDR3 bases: TGCGCCACCTCGCGAGGGGGGAGAGGAGATACGCAGTATTTT. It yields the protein CATSRGGRGDTQYF.

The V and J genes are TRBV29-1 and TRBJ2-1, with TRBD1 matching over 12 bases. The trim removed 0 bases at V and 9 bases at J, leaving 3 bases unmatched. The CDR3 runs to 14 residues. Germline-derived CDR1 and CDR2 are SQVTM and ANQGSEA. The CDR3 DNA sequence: TGCAGCGTTGAAGATGGGACAGGGGGCAGTGAGCAGTTCTTC. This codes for CSVEDGTGGSEQFF.

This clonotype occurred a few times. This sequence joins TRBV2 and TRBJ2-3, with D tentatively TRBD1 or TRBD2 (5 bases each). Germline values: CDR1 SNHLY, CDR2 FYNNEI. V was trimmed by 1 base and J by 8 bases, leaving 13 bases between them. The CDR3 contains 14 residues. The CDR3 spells CASSEVGTEATQYF. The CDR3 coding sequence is TGTGCCAGCAGTGAAGTAGGGACGGAGGCTACGCAGTATTTT. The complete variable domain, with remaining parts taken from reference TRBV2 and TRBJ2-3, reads EPEVTQTPSHQVTQMGQEVILRCVPISNHLYFYWYRQILGQKVEFLVSFYNNEISEKSEIFDDQFSVERPDGSNFTLKIRSTKLEDSAMYFCASSEVGTEATQYFGPGTRLTVL.

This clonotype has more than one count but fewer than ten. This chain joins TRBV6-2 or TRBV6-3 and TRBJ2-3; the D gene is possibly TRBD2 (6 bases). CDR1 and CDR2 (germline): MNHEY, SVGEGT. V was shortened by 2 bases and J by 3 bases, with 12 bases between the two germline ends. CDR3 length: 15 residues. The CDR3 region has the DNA TGTGCCAGCAGTTACGGGGCGGGGAGGACAGATACGCAGTATTTT. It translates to CASSYGAGRTDTQYF.